This T cell receptor beta chain comes out of a study of blood T cell repertoires in COVID-19. On the study more broadly: From T cells, B-cell-depleted T cells, or PBMCs came the material, which was cDNA or gDNA.

V dropped 7 bases and J dropped 0 bases, with 13 bases sitting between them. The CDR3 spans 15 residues. The germline gives CDR1 MNHEY, CDR2 SVGAGI. Original processing notes: Cell counts per sample came from amplifying reference gene primers. The method was immunoSEQ multiplex PCR; TCRdb's version includes in-frame clones alone and lacks a portion of them. That table gives V, J and clone size, and the DNA gave D and trimming. Among 200,000 to 250,000 clones listed, more than 75% were seen once. The clonotype was recovered from a woman between 35 and 50 years old with acute COVID-19. Sequencing was carried out using PBMCs or T cells enriched from blood (not recorded which). The genes are TRBV6-5 and TRBJ1-3, with D tentatively TRBD1 (5 bases). The CDR3 reads CASIPGLASGNTIYF. The CDR3 DNA sequence: TGTGCCAGCATACCGGGACTGGCCTCTGGAAACACCATATATTTT.